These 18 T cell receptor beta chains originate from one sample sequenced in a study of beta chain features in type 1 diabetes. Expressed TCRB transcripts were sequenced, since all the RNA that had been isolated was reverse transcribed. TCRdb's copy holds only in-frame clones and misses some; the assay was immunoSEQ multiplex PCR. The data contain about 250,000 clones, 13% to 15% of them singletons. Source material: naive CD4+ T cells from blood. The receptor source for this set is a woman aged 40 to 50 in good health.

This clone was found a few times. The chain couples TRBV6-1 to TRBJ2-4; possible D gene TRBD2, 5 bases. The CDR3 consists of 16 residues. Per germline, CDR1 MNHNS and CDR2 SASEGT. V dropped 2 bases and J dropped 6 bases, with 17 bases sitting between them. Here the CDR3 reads CASSEKFSGGGNIQYF. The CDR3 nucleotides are TGTGCCAGCAGTGAAAAATTTTCAGGAGGAGGAAACATTCAGTACTTC.

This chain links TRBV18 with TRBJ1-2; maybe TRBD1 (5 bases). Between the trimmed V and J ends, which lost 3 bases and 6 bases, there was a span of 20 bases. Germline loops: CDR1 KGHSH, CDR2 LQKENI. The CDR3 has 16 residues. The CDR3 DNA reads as TGTGCCAGCTCACCCTTAGATGCGGACATCAGCCATGGCTACACCTTC. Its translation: CASSPLDADISHGYTF. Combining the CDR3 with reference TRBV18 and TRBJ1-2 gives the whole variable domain NAGVMQNPRHLVRRRGQEARLRCSPMKGHSHVYWYRQLPEEGLKFMVYLQKENIIDESGMPKERFSAEFPKEGPSILRIQQVVRGDSAAYFCASSPLDADISHGYTFGSGTRLTVV.

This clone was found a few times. CDR3 region: CASSPDRGLQPQHF. The CDR3 region has the DNA TGTGCCAGCAGTCCGGACAGGGGGCTTCAGCCCCAGCATTTT. This sequence joins TRBV6-1 and TRBJ1-5; 11 nucleotides match TRBD1. V lost 5 bases and J lost 6; bases outside the gene matches: 3. The CDR3 sequence is 14 residues long. The germline CDR1 and CDR2 sequences are MNHNS and SASEGT.

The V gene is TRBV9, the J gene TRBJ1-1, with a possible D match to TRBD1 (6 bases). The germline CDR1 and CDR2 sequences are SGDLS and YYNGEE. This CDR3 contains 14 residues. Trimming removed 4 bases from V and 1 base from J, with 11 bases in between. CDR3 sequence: CASSQTTGNTEAFF. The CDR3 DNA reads TGTGCCAGCAGCCAAACGACAGGGAACACTGAAGCTTTCTTT.

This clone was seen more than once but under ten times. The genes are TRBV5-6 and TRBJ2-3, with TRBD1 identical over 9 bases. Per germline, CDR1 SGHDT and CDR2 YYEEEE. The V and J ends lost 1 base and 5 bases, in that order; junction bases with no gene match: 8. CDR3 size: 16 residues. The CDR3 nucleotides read TGTGCCAGCAGCTTGAGGGGACAGGGCATTAGAGATACGCAGTATTTT. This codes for CASSLRGQGIRDTQYF.

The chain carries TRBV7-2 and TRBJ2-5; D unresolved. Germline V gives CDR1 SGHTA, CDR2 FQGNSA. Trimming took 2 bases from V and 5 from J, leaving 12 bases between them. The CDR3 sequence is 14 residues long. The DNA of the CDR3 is TGTGCCAGCAGCTTATACCGGGTCGGGGAGACCCAGTACTTC. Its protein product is CASSLYRVGETQYF.

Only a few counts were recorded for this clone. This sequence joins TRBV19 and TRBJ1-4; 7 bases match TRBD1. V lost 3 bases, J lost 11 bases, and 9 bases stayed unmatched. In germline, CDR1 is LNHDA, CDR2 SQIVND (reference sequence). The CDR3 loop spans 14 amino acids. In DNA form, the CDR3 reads TGTGCCAGTAGTATTGACGACAGGGTCGGCAAACTGTTTTTT. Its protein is CASSIDDRVGKLFF.

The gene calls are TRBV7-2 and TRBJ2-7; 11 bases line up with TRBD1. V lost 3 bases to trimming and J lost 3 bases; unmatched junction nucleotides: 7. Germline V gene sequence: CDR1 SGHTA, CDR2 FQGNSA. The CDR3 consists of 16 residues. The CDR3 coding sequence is TGTGCCAGCAGCTTGACTGTGGGGACAGGGGGCTACGAGCAGTACTTC. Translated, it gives CASSLTVGTGGYEQYF.

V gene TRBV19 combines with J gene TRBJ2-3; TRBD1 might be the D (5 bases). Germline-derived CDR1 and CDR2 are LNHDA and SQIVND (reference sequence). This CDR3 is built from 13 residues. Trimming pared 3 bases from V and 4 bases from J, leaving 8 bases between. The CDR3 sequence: CASSISRADTQYF. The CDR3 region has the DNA TGTGCCAGTAGTATCAGCAGGGCAGATACGCAGTATTTT.

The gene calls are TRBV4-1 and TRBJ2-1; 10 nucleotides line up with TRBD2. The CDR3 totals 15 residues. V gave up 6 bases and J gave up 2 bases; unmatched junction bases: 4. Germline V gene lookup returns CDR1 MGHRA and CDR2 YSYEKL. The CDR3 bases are TGCGCCAGCAGACAGCTAGCGGGGGCCTACAATGAGCAGTTCTTC. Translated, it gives CASRQLAGAYNEQFF.

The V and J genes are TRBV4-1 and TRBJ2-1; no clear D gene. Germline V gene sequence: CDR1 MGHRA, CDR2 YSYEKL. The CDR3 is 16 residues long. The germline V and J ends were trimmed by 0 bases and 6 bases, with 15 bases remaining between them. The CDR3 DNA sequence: TGCGCCAGCAGCCAAGAATCCTACCCATACCCCAATGAGCAGTTCTTC. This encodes CASSQESYPYPNEQFF.

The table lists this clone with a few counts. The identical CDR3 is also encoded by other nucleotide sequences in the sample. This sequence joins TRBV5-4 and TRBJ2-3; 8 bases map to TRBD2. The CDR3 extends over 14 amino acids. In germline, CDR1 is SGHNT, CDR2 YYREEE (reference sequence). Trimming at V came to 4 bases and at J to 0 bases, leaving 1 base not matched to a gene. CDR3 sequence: CASSERGSTDTQYF. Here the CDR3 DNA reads TGTGCCAGCAGCGAGCGGGGGAGCACAGATACGCAGTATTTT.

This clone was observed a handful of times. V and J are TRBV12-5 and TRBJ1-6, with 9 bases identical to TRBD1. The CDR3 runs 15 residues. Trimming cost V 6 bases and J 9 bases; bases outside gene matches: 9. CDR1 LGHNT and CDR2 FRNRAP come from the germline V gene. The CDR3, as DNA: TGTGCTAGTGGCGCAACCGGGACAGGGACTTCACCCCTCCACTTT. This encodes CASGATGTGTSPLHF.

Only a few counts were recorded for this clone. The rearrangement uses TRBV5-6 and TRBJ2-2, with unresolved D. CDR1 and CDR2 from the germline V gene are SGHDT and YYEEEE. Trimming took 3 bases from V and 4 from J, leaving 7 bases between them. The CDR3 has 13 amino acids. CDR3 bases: TGTGCCAGCAGCTCACTATTCACCGGGGAGCTGTTTTTT. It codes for CASSSLFTGELFF.

The CDR3 DNA reads TGCGCCAGCAGCCAAGATCTGAGCCCCTACAATGAGCAGTTCTTC. As protein: CASSQDLSPYNEQFF. This chain uses TRBV4-1 with TRBJ2-1; D is uncertain. Trimming took off 0 bases at V and 2 bases at J, with 8 bases between the two ends. This CDR3 is 15 amino acids long. Looked up from germline, CDR1 is MGHRA and CDR2 is YSYEKL.

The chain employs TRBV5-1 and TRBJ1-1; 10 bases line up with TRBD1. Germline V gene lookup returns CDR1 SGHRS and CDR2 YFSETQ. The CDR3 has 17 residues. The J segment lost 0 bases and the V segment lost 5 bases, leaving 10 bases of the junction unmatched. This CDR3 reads CASRSGGTGVVNTEAFF. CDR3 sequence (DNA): TGCGCCAGCAGGTCCGGTGGGACAGGGGTCGTGAACACTGAAGCTTTCTTT.

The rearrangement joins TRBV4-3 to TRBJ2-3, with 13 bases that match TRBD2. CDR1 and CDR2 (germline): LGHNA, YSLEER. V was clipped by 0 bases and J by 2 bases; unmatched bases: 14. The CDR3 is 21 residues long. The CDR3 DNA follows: TGCGCCAGCAGCCAAGAACAACCCCTTGGGACTAGCGGGGCTTACACAGATACGCAGTATTTT. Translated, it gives CASSQEQPLGTSGAYTDTQYF.

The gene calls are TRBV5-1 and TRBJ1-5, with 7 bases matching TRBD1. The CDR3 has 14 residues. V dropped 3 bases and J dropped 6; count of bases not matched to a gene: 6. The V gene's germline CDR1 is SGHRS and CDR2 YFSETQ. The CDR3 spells CASSSGTAGQPQHF. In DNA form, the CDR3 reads TGCGCCAGCAGCTCCGGGACAGCCGGTCAGCCCCAGCATTTT.